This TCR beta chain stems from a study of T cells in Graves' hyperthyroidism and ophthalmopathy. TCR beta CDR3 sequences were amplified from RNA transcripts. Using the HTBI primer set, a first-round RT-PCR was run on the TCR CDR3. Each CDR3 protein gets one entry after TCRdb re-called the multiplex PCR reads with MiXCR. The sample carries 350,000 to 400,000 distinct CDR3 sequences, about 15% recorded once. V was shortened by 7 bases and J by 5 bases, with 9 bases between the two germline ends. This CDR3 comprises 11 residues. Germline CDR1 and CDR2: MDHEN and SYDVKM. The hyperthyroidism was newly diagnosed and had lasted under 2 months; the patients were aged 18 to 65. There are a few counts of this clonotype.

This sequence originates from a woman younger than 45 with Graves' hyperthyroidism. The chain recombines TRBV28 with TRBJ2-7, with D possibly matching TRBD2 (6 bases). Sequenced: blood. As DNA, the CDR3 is TGTGCCAGCAAACTAGCTGACGAGCAGTACTTC. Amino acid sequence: CASKLADEQYF.